The clone carrying this T cell receptor (beta chain) was counted ten times or more. Its antigen is currently unknown. This sample is part of a study of T-cell reconstitution after alpha-beta-depleted transplantation in children. Notes on the study in general: Certain patients had high TCRbeta diversity at day 60, and it came from recipient T cells and thymic progenitors that survived.

TCRbeta library construction was performed incorporating unique molecular identifiers. MiXCR, applied by TCRdb to the PCR reads, yields one record per CDR3 protein. The repertoire includes about 200,000 distinct CDR3 sequences, roughly 6.3% of them detected once, and approximately 4.1% sits in the top ten. The input for sequencing was PBMCs, taken before TCRalphabeta/CD19-depleted stem cell transplant. This clonotype originated in a girl in the first two years of life with combined immunodeficiency, due to receive a stem cell transplant.

CDR3: CASSPWVLSTDTQYF. The CDR3 DNA follows: TGTGCCAGCAGCCCTTGGGTACTTAGCACAGATACGCAGTATTTT. The chain employs TRBV14 and TRBJ2-3; no firm D call. V lost 4 bases and J lost 0, with 11 bases in between. The V gene's germline CDR1 is SGHDN and CDR2 FVKESK. The CDR3 spans 15 residues.